This T cell receptor beta chain was found in a study of monozygotic twins with inflammatory bowel disease. Study results and caveats: Concordance status among twins (concordant versus discordant) showed no link to repertoire similarity, possibly from limited power. Resolution of different T cell subtypes was not achieved. With inverse Simpson as the measure, TCRbeta diversity was lower in IBD patients than in healthy co-twins.

Germline loops: CDR1 ENHRY, CDR2 SYGVKD. CDR3 length equals 11 residues. Incorporation of UMIs carrying a 6-nucleotide sample barcode was performed by template switching. From the 5' RACE reads, TCRdb lists one entry per CDR3 protein and no DNA. The sample includes about 170,000 distinct CDR3 sequences. About this clonotype itself: Antigen unknown.

The specimen sequenced was blood. The chain is built from TRBV10-3 and TRBJ2-3. The clonotype originates from a human donor with ulcerative colitis or Crohn's disease, or a healthy co-twin of an affected twin (not recorded which). CDR3 sequence reads: CAIKTADTQYF.